This TCR beta chain appears in the sequencing data of a study of blood T cell repertoires in COVID-19. There are 12 residues in the CDR3. Germline CDR1 and CDR2: SGHRS and YFSETQ. Trimming at V came to 7 bases and at J to 10 bases, leaving 7 bases not matched to a gene. Method: immunoSEQ multiplex PCR; TCRdb's copy keeps in-frame clones and lacks some. The sample carries around 280,000 clones, around nine tenths recorded once. The chain recombines TRBV5-1 with TRBJ2-1, with TRBD2 matching over 8 bases. This receptor was identified in a woman aged 30 to 39 with COVID-19, enrolled during active disease. The specimen sequenced was peripheral blood. The CDR3 reads CASYGTRWEQFF. CDR3 coding DNA: TGCGCCAGCTACGGGACTAGATGGGAGCAGTTCTTC.